A single sample gave rise to the 11 T cell receptor beta chains below, sequenced in a study of T-cell reconstitution after alpha-beta-depleted transplantation in children. Preparation of the TCRbeta library was carried out with unique molecular identifiers. TCRdb redid the calling of the PCR reads with MiXCR, one entry per CDR3 protein. This table has around 440,000 distinct CDR3 sequences, about 10% appearing once. The starting material was PBMCs, obtained before TCRalphabeta/CD19-depleted stem cell transplant. These receptors were taken from a child between 2 and 9 years old with inherited bone marrow failure, due to receive a stem cell transplant.

Many counts were recorded for this clonotype. V usage is TRBV2 and J usage is TRBJ2-5; 7 positions match TRBD2. CDR1 SNHLY and CDR2 FYNNEI come from the germline V gene. Trimming at V came to 9 bases and at J to 5 bases, leaving 12 bases not matched to a gene. The CDR3 extends over 14 amino acids. The CDR3 bases are TGTGCCAGTCATCTAGCGGCAAGTGGGGAGACCCAGTACTTC. Protein: CASHLAASGETQYF.

This clonotype was counted ten times or more. V is TRBV20-1 and J is TRBJ2-7; 16 bases are shared with TRBD2. V shed 2 bases, J shed 4 bases, and the junction held 8 bases outside the gene matches. The CDR3 contains 17 residues. Germline CDR1 reads DFQATT; CDR2 reads SNEGSKA (reference sequence). The chain's CDR3 is CSARYLGTSGRGYEQYF. CDR3 sequence (DNA): TGCAGTGCTAGATACCTCGGGACTAGCGGGAGGGGTTACGAGCAGTACTTC.

This clonotype was seen repeatedly, ten times or more. V usage is TRBV12-3 or TRBV12-4 and J usage is TRBJ2-2; D might be TRBD2 (5 bases). The CDR3 spans 16 residues. V was clipped by 5 bases and J by 2 bases, with 15 bases between them. The CDR3 here is CASSPPTRANTGELFF. DNA for the CDR3: TGTGCCAGCAGTCCGCCTACTAGAGCAAACACCGGGGAGCTGTTTTTT.

At least ten counts were recorded for this clonotype. The V gene is TRBV27, the J gene TRBJ2-1, with D tentatively TRBD1 (6 bases). Germline assignment: CDR1 MNHEY and CDR2 SMNVEV (reference sequence). The CDR3 sequence is 15 residues long. Trimming cost V 7 bases and J 6 bases, with 19 bases left between them. The DNA of the CDR3 is TGTGCCAGCACACATACAGGGAAGGAGAGCAATGAGCAGTTCTTC. The encoded protein is CASTHTGKESNEQFF.

This clonotype was seen repeatedly, ten times or more. The V and J genes are TRBV20-1 and TRBJ2-1; D remains unclear. Trimming cost V 1 base and J 8 bases, with 15 bases left between them. The CDR3 has 14 amino acids. CDR1 and CDR2 from the germline V gene are DFQATT and SNEGSKA (reference sequence). The CDR3 loop is CSARVGPAGDEQFF. CDR3 sequence (DNA): TGCAGTGCTAGAGTTGGGCCCGCTGGGGATGAGCAGTTCTTC.

This clonotype was detected ten times or more. V is TRBV11-2 and J is TRBJ2-2; 11 bases are shared with TRBD2. Germline V gene data show CDR1 as SGHAT and CDR2 as FQNNGV. V shed 5 bases, J shed 5 bases, and the junction held 13 bases outside the gene matches. The CDR3 totals 18 residues. The CDR3 DNA reads as TGTGCCAGCAGCCAGAGGGCTAGCGGGAGGCTTGGTACCGGGGAGCTGTTTTTT. Translation: CASSQRASGRLGTGELFF.

Ten or more counts support this clonotype. The gene calls are TRBV12-3 or TRBV12-4 and TRBJ2-7; D uncertain. Trimming stripped 1 base from V and 1 base from J, with 14 bases between. The CDR3 extends over 16 amino acids. CDR3 protein: CASSLGSNSLSYEQYF. For the CDR3, the DNA is TGTGCCAGCAGTTTAGGATCGAATTCCCTTTCCTACGAGCAGTACTTC.

This clonotype was recorded a few times. The V gene is TRBV10-3, the J gene TRBJ2-3; possible D gene TRBD2, 5 bases. CDR1 and CDR2 (germline): ENHRY, SYGVKD. CDR3 length: 14 residues. V shed 7 bases and J shed 2 bases, with 13 bases lying between them. CDR3 protein: CAIMLSGATDTQYF. In nucleotides, the CDR3 is TGTGCCATCATGCTGAGCGGAGCCACAGATACGCAGTATTTT.

This clonotype was picked up many times. V and J are TRBV7-8 and TRBJ2-3, with D possibly matching TRBD2 (5 bases). V lost 5 bases to trimming and J lost 3 bases, with 18 bases between them. The length of the CDR3 is 16 residues. The germline V gene encodes CDR1 SGHVS and CDR2 FQNEAQ. The CDR3 loop is CASSLLAPAGTDTQYF. For the CDR3, the DNA is TGTGCCAGCAGCCTTCTAGCCCCTGCCGGGACAGATACGCAGTATTTT.

In its sample, this clonotype was seen many times. The chain recombines TRBV6-5 with TRBJ2-7, with D perhaps TRBD1 (5 bases). V was cut by 2 bases and J by 1 base, with 15 bases left in between. There are 16 residues in the CDR3. Germline V gene lookup returns CDR1 MNHEY and CDR2 SVGAGI. The CDR3 DNA follows: TGTGCCAGCAGTTACGGGTTCACAGGTTATTCCTACGAGCAGTACTTC. Translating gives CASSYGFTGYSYEQYF.

This clonotype appeared many times. The chain uses TRBV5-1 and TRBJ2-1, with a tentative D call TRBD1 (5 bases). CDR3 length equals 14 residues. Germline lookup yields CDR1 SGHRS and CDR2 YFSETQ. Trimming shortened V by 0 bases and J by 8 bases, and 12 bases separated the two germline ends. The CDR3, as DNA: TGCGCCAGCAGCTTGGCCCACAGGCGTCATGAGCAGTTCTTC. Translated, it gives CASSLAHRRHEQFF.